This entry concerns a single TCR beta chain. This clonotype appeared many times. Its target antigen remains unknown. No quality values exist for individual bases; no much larger clone is one base distant. The data were taken from a study of identical twins (dated by TCRdb to 2016 to 2018). The study in broad terms: To test whether fetal clonotypes persist, the study used deep sequencing on TCR alpha and beta repertoires from monozygotic twins, unrelated adults of various ages, and cord blood. Replicate twin experiments were performed at different times using different library preparation protocols to rule out contamination.

Findings and caveats that apply to the study as a whole: Compared with coincidental sharing between unrelated individuals, an excess of low generation-probability sequences was observed among out-of-frame TCR alpha sequences shared between twins. In monozygotic twins, recombination models systematically underestimated out-of-frame TCR alpha sharing, but the models matched the sharing seen between unrelated individuals. Abundant cord blood beta clonotypes carried fewer insertions; young adult naive repertoires showed a weaker similar trend, while memory repertoires showed none. Excess twin sharing in beta out-of-frame sequences was weaker because fewer shared sequences lowered the signal-to-noise ratio. Conclusions relied on cross-sectional statistical analysis, since the same donors could not be followed over many years. Invariant T cells such as MAIT and iNKT could partly confound zero-insertion analyses, although diverse VJ usage argued against such confounding for most clonotypes.

Every donor was a healthy Caucasian. Three unrelated non-twin adults were also sequenced: a male aged 18 to 30, a male aged 50 to 59 and a female aged 50 to 59. Miltenyi CD45RO+ enrichment and human naive T-cell isolation kits were used to isolate memory (CD45RO+) and naive T cells from PBMC. The germline V gene (reference sequence) sets CDR1 to DFQATT and CDR2 to SNEGSKA. Counted from cysteine to phenylalanine, this CDR3 has 12 amino acids. Only the CDR3 portion is preserved as DNA: 36 bases, with reading frame beginning at the first base. V was cut back by 3 bases and J by 8 bases, leaving a gap of 11 bases between them. Library preparation employed 5' RACE. Sequencer: Illumina HiSeq 2000. Template switching introduced a universal primer binding site; the final cDNA contained a unique molecular identifier, enabling accurate counting of TCR cDNA molecules. First-strand cDNA for TCR alpha and beta chains was synthesized from specific primers in the conserved constant-segment region. To control for contamination, each cDNA library was double barcoded with a SMART-Mk sample barcode plus Illumina barcodes. TruSeq adapter sequences, together with Illumina sample barcodes, were added in two successive PCR steps. The Illumina HiSeq platform was used with custom primers to sequence TCR alpha and beta cDNA libraries. As for how the authors treated the data: Unique molecular identifiers were extracted from raw reads with MiGEC, and CDR3 positions were determined with MiXCR. Recombination models were inferred per individual with the repgenHMM and IGoR tools using an EM algorithm. The tcR package in R was used for shared clonotype analysis, with sharing normalized by the product of cloneset sizes. Out-of-frame nonproductive sequences were analyzed to study raw recombination free of thymic and clonal selection effects. In-frame beta chains were kept once TCRdb had trimmed the public reads at Q25 with fastp and called clones with MiXCR. Each CDR3 protein appears once, grouped with its most common genes and DNA. The V and J calls were determined by TCRdb, not by the authors. Here the sample has around 370,000 distinct CDR3 sequences; about 9% occur a single time. The biggest ten clones account for roughly 8.7% of the sample.

This clonotype originated in a woman between 50 and 59 years old in good health. The chain joins TRBV20-1 to TRBJ2-1; no D gene is confidently identified. Sequences were obtained from naive T cells sorted from blood. In the paper's terms, the cell subset or site label means: cells isolated with a human naive T-cell isolation kit. The DNA sequence reads TGCAGTGCTAGCGGCAGGATTGATGAGCAGTTCTTC. This translates into CSASGRIDEQFF.